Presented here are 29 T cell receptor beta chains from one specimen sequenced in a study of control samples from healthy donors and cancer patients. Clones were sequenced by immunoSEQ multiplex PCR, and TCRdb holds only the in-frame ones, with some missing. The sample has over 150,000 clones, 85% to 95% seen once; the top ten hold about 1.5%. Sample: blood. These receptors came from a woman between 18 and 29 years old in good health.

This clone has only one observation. The CDR3: CASSLVRGDNEQFF. The CDR3 DNA reads TGTGCCAGCAGTTTAGTGCGGGGTGACAATGAGCAGTTCTTC. V gene TRBV27 combines with J gene TRBJ2-1; the D gene is possibly TRBD2 (6 bases). This CDR3 comprises 14 residues. Trimming removed 2 bases at V and 5 bases at J, with 10 bases between. Germline V CDR1 and CDR2: MNHEY, SMNVEV (reference sequence).

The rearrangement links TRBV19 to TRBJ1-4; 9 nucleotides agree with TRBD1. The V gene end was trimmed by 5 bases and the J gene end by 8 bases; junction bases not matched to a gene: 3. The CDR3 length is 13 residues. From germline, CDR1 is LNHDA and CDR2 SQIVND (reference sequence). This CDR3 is CASSGQGKEKLFF. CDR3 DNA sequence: TGTGCCAGTAGTGGACAGGGGAAGGAAAAACTGTTTTTT.

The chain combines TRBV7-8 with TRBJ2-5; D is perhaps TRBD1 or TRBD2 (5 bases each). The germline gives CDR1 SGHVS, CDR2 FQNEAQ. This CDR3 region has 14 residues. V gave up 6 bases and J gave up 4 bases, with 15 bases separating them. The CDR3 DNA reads TGTGCCAGCAGTGGGCGGGCAGGGAGAGAGACCCAGTACTTC. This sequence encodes CASSGRAGRETQYF. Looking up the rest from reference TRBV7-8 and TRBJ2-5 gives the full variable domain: GAGVSQSPRYKVAKRGQDVALRCDPISGHVSLFWYQQALGQGPEFLTYFQNEAQLDKSGLPSDRFFAERPEGSVSTLKIQRTQQEDSAVYLCASSGRAGRETQYFGPGTRLLVL.

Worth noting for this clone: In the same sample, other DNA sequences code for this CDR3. The CDR3 loop is CASSVAGNTGELFF. For the CDR3, the DNA is TGTGCCAGCAGCGTAGCCGGGAACACCGGGGAGCTGTTTTTT. The chain employs TRBV9 and TRBJ2-2, with D unresolved. This CDR3 comprises 14 residues. V gave up 0 bases and J gave up 1 base, with 4 bases separating them. Germline values: CDR1 SGDLS, CDR2 YYNGEE. The full variable domain, rest sourced from reference TRBV9 and TRBJ2-2, is DSGVTQTPKHLITATGQRVTLRCSPRSGDLSVYWYQQSLDQGLQFLIQYYNGEERAKGNILERFSAQQFPDLHSELNLSSLELGDSALYFCASSVAGNTGELFFGEGSRLTVL.

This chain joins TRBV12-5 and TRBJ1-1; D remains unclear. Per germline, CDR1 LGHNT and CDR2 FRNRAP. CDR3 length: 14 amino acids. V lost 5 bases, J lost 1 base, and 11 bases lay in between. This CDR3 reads CASGRYPRNTEAFF. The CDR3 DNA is TGTGCTAGTGGTAGATACCCCCGGAACACTGAAGCTTTCTTT.

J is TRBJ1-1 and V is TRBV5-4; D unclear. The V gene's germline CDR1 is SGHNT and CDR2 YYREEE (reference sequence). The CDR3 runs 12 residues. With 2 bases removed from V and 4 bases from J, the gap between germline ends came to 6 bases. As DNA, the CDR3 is TGTGCCAGCAGCTTTGATCCCACTGAAGCTTTCTTT. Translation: CASSFDPTEAFF.

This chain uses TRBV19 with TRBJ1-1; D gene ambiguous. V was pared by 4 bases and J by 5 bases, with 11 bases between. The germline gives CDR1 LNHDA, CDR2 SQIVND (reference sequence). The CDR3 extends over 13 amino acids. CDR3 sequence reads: CASSSREGTEAFF. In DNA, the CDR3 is TGTGCCAGTAGTAGTCGGGAAGGGACTGAAGCTTTCTTT.

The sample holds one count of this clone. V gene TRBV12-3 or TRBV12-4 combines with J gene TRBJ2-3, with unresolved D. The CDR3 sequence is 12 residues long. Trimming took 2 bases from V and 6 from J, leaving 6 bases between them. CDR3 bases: TGTGCCAGCAGTTTACTGGTGGATACGCAGTATTTT. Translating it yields CASSLLVDTQYF.

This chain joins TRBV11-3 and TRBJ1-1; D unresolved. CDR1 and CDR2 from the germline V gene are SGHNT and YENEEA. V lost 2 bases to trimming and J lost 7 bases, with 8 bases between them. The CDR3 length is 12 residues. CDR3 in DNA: TGTGCCAGCAGCTTAAATGGGGTTGAAGCTTTCTTT. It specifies CASSLNGVEAFF.

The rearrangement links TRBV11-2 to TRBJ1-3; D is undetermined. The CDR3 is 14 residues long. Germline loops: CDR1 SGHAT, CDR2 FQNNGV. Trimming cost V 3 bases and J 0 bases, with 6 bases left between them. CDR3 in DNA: TGTGCCAGCAGCTTGGGGATCTCTGGAAACACCATATATTTT. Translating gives CASSLGISGNTIYF. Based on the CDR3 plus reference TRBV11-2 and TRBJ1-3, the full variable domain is EAGVAQSPRYKIIEKRQSVAFWCNPISGHATLYWYQQILGQGPKLLIQFQNNGVVDDSQLPKDRFSAERLKGVDSTLKIQPAKLEDSAVYLCASSLGISGNTIYFGEGSWLTVV.

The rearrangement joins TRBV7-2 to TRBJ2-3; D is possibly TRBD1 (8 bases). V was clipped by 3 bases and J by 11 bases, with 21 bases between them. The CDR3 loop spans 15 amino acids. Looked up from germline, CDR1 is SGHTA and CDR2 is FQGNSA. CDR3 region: CASSLDRDRGREQYF. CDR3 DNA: TGTGCCAGCAGCTTGGACAGGGACCGTGGGAGGGAGCAGTATTTT.

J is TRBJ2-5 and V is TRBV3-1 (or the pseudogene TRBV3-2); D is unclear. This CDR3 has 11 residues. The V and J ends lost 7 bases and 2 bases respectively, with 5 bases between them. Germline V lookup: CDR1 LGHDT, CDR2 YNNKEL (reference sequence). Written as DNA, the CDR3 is TGTGCCAGCAACAGTCAAGAGACCCAGTACTTC. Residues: CASNSQETQYF.

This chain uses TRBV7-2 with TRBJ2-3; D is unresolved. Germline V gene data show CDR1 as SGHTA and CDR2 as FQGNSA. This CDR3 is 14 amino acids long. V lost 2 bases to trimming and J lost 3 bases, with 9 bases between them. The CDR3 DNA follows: TGTGCCAGCAGCTTATATGTCGGGACAGATACGCAGTATTTT. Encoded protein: CASSLYVGTDTQYF.

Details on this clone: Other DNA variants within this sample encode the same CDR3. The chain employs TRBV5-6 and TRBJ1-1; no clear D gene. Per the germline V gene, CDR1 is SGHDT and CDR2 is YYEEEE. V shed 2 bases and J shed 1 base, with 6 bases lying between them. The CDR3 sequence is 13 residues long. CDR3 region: CASSLGGNTEAFF. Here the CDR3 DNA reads TGTGCCAGCAGCTTAGGTGGGAACACTGAAGCTTTCTTT.

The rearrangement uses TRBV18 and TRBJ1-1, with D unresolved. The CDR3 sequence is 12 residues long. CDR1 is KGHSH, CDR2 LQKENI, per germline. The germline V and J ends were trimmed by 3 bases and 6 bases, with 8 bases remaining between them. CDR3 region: CASSPLQSEAFF. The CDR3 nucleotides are TGTGCCAGCTCACCTCTCCAATCTGAAGCTTTCTTT.

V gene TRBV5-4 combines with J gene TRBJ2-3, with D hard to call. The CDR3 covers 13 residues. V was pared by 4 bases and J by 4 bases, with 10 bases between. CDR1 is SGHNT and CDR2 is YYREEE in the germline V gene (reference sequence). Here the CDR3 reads CASSALTADTQYF. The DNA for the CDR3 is TGTGCCAGCAGCGCACTGACGGCAGATACGCAGTATTTT.

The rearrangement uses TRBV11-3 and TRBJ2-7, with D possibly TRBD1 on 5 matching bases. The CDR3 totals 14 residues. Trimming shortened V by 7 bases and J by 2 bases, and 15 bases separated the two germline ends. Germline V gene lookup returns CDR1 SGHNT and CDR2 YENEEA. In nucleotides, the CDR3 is TGTGCCAGCACCCGGAAGGCAGGGCCCTACGAGCAGTACTTC. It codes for CASTRKAGPYEQYF.

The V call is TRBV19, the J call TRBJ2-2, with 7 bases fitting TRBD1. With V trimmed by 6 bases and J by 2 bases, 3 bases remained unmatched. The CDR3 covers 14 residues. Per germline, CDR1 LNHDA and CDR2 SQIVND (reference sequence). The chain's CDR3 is CASRRQGNTGELFF. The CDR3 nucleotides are TGTGCCAGTAGAAGACAGGGTAACACCGGGGAGCTGTTTTTT.

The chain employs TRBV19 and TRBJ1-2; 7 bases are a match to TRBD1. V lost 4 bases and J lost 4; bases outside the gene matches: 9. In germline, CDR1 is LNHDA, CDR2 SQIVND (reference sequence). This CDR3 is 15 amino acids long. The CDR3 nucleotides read TGTGCCAGTAGTAGACAGGGCTCTGAACTCTATGGCTACACCTTC. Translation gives CASSRQGSELYGYTF.

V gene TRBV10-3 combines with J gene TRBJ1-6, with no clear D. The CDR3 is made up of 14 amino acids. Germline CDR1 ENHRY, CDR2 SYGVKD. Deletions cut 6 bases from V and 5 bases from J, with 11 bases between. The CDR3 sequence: CAISIRDNNSPLHF. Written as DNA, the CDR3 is TGTGCCATCAGCATCCGGGATAATAATTCACCCCTCCACTTT.

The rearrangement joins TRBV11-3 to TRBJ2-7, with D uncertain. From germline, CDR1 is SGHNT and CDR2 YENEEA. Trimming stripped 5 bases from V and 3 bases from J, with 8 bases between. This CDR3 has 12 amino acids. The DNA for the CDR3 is TGTGCCAGCAGCCACTGGGGCTACGAGCAGTACTTC. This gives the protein CASSHWGYEQYF.

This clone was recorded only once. The CDR3 region is CASSFYQASEGGYTF. CDR3 coding DNA: TGTGCCAGCAGCTTCTACCAGGCGTCCGAGGGGGGCTACACCTTC. The chain carries TRBV7-2 and TRBJ1-2, with a weak D call TRBD1 (5 bases). CDR3 length equals 15 residues. Trimming removed 3 bases from V and 8 bases from J, with 19 bases in between. Germline CDR1 SGHTA, CDR2 FQGNSA. The full variable domain, its missing parts supplied by reference TRBV7-2 and TRBJ1-2, is GAGVSQSPSNKVTEKGKDVELRCDPISGHTALYWYRQSLGQGLEFLIYFQGNSAPDKSGLPSDRFSAERTGGSVSTLTIQRTQQEDSAVYLCASSFYQASEGGYTFGSGTRLTVV.

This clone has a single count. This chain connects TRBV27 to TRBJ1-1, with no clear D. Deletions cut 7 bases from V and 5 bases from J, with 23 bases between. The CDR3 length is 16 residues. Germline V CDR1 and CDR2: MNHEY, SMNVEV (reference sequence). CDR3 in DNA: TGTGCCAGCATCCCCAGTCCAGTAACCGAACAGACTGAAGCTTTCTTT. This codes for CASIPSPVTEQTEAFF.

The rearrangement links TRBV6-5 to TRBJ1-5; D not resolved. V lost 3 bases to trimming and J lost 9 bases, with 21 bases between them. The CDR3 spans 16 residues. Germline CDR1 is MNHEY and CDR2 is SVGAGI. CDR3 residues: CASSYGDLPGNPPQHF. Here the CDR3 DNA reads TGTGCCAGCAGTTATGGCGACCTCCCTGGAAACCCGCCCCAGCATTTT.

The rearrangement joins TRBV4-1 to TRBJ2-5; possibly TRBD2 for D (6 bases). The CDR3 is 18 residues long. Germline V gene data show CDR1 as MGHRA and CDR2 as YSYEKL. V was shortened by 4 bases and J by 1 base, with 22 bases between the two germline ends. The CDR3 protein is CASSREESGLAGQETQYF. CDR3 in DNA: TGCGCCAGCAGCCGAGAAGAGAGCGGGTTGGCAGGCCAAGAGACCCAGTACTTC.

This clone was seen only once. The CDR3 region has the DNA TGTGCCAGCAGTGAACCCGGGAGGGATGAGCAGTTCTTC. Its protein product is CASSEPGRDEQFF. This chain links TRBV6-1 with TRBJ2-1, with 8 nucleotides matching TRBD2. Germline V gene sequence: CDR1 MNHNS, CDR2 SASEGT. CDR3 length: 13 amino acids. The trim removed 2 bases at V and 8 bases at J, leaving 2 bases unmatched.

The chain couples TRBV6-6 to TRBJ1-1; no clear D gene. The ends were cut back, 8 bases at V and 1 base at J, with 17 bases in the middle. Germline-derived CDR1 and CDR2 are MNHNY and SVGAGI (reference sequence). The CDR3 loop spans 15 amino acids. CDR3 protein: CASRNGNLPNTEAFF. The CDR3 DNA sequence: TGTGCCAGCCGGAACGGGAATCTACCGAACACTGAAGCTTTCTTT.

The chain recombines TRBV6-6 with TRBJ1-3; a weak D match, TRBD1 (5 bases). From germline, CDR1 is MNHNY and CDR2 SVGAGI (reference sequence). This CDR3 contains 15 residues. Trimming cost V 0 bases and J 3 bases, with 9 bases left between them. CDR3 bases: TGTGCCAGCAGTTACTCGCCAGGGCGTGGAAACACCATATATTTT. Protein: CASSYSPGRGNTIYF.

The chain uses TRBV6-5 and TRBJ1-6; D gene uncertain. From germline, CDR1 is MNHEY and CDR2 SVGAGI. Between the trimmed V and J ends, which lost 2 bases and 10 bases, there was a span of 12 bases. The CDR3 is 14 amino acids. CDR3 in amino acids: CASSYEAVGSPLHF. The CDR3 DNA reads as TGTGCCAGCAGTTACGAGGCCGTGGGGTCACCCCTCCACTTT.